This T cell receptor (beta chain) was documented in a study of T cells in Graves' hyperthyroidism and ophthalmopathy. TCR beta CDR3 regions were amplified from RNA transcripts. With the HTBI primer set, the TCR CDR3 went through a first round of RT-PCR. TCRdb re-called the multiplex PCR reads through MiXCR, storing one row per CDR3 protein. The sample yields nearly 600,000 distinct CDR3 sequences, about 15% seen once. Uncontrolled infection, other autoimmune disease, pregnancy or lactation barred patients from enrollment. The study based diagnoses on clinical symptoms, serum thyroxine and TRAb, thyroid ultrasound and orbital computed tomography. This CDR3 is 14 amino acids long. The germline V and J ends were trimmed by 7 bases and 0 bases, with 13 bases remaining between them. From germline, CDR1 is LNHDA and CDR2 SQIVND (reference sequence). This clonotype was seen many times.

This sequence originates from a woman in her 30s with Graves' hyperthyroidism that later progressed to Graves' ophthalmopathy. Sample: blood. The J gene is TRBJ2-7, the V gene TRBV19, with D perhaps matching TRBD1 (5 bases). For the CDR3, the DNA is TGTGCCAGTACCCCCGACAGCCGCTCCTACGAGCAGTACTTC. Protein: CASTPDSRSYEQYF.